This T cell receptor beta chain was recovered during a study of CD8 T cells in ankylosing spondylitis. Remarks on this clonotype: Antigen specificity is unknown.

The study's findings and limits: Prior literature has documented some motif variants in synovial fluid and blood from reactive arthritis. Ankylosing spondylitis blood appeared to carry a characteristic TCR beta motif of several highly homologous variants.

Generation of TCR beta libraries employed quantitative 5'-RACE incorporating molecular barcodes. From the 5' RACE reads, TCRdb called clonotypes with MiXCR, one entry per CDR3 protein. The sample has approximately 260,000 distinct CDR3 sequences, roughly 8.6% seen once. The CDR3 is 15 amino acids. Trimming removed 4 bases at V and 4 bases at J, with 15 bases between. Germline CDR1 and CDR2: SGHDT and YYEEEE. Sequencing input: blood, either unsorted or a sorted T cell fraction (not recorded which). This TCR was recovered from a male donor with ankylosing spondylitis or in good health (not recorded which). The chain uses TRBV5-6 and TRBJ2-1, with D possibly called TRBD1 or TRBD2 (6 bases each). The CDR3 DNA reads as TGTGCCAGCAGCCCGGGACGGGGGCCATACAATGAGCAGTTCTTC. It encodes CASSPGRGPYNEQFF.